This T cell receptor beta chain was obtained from a study of radiation and T cells in renal cell carcinoma. Overall study context: Nephrectomy followed 15 Gy stereotactic body radiation by 4 weeks. General observations from the study: Baseline intratumoral clonotype presence is unknown without pretreatment biopsies. From baseline, blood top tumor clonotypes peaked at 2 weeks post-radiation.

Per germline, CDR1 MNHEY and CDR2 SVGAGI. This CDR3 is 14 amino acids long. Trimming shortened V by 2 bases and J by 0 bases, and 6 bases separated the two germline ends. The repertoire was sequenced with immunoSEQ multiplex PCR; TCRdb's copy has only in-frame clones and lacks some. The data contain about 61,000 clones, about three quarters of them singletons. This sample's time point: baseline pretreatment blood. The treatment: 15 Gy SBRT to primary tumor, nephrectomy 4 weeks later. Clear cell pathology was present in this patient's renal cell carcinoma. For this clone: Its target is unknown. Other nucleotide sequences from this sample produce the same CDR3.

This clonotype originated in a man aged 55 to 69 with renal cell carcinoma. The chain recombines TRBV6-5 with TRBJ2-3; D may correspond to TRBD1 or TRBD2 (5 bases each). Sequences were derived from blood, sampled from a patient whose treatment included radiotherapy and nephrectomy. CDR3 nucleotide sequence: TGTGCCAGCAGTTACGGGGGTAGCACAGATACGCAGTATTTT. This codes for CASSYGGSTDTQYF.